This TCR beta chain was sequenced for a study of cytomegalovirus exposure and HLA in healthy donors. Of note for this clone: The antigen remains unidentified.

Findings and caveats of the study: DRB1 showed the most TCR associations and HLA-C the fewest in a later analysis, as rates varied by HLA locus. No immune exposure information besides CMV serostatus was available. What a later analysis reportedly showed was that an Asian-associated ancestry cluster had fewer N-insertions than the approximately 700-donor mean. A missense DCLRE1C variant was associated with V- and J-gene trimming of TCR beta chains in a later analysis, and an independent cohort replicated the association.

The PCR made use of 60 Vbeta and 13 Jbeta primers. Measured with immunoSEQ multiplex PCR; TCRdb has only the in-frame clones, and not every one. The sample has 100,000 or so clones; nearly 80% are singletons. Sequencing was carried out using PBMCs. The sequence came from a woman between 40 and 55 years old in good health and CMV-seropositive.

This chain's CDR3 is CASSSGGLAGVETQYF. Here the CDR3 DNA reads TGTGCCAGTAGTAGTGGGGGACTAGCGGGAGTAGAGACCCAGTACTTC. The rearrangement uses TRBV19 and TRBJ2-5, with TRBD2 matching over 14 bases. CDR1 LNHDA and CDR2 SQIVND come from the germline V gene (reference sequence). The CDR3 consists of 16 residues. The V gene end was trimmed by 4 bases and the J gene end by 4 bases; junction bases not matched to a gene: 5.